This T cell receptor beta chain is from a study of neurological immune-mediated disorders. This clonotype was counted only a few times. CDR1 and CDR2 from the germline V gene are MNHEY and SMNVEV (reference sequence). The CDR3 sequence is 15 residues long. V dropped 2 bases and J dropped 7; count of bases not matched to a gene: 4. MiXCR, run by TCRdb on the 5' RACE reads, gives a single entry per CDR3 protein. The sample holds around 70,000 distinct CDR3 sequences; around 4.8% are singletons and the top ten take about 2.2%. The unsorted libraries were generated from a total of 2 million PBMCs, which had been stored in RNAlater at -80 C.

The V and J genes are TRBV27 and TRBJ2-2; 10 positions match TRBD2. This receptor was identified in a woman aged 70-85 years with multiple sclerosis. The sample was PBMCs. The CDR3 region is CASSLPSGSNGELFF. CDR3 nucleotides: TGTGCCAGCAGTTTACCTAGCGGGAGTAACGGGGAGCTGTTTTTT.